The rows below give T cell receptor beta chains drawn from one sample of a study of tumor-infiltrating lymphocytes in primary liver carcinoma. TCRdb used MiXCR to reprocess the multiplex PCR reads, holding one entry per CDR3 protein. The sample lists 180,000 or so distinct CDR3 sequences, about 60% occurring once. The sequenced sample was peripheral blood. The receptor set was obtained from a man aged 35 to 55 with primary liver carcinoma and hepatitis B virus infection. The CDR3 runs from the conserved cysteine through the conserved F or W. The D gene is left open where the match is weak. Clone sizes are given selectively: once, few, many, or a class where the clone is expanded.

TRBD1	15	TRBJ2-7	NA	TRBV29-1	CSAHLDRSGGDEQYF	TGCAGCGCTCACTTGGATAGGTCAGGGGGCGACGAGCAGTACTTC
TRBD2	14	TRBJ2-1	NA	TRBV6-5	CASRGTRPHNEQFF	TGTGCCAGCAGGGGGACTAGGCCTCACAATGAGCAGTTCTTC
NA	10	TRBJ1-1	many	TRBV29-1	CSDGIPEAFF	TGCAGCGACGGGATCCCTGAAGCTTTCTTT
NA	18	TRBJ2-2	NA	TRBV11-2	CASSTTTLGGRDAGELFF	TGTGCCAGCAGCACGACCACCCTCGGCGGGCGTGACGCCGGGGAGCTGTTTTTT
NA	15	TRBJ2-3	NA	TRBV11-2	CAISLDGRGVDTRYF	TGTGCCATCAGTTTAGACGGGAGAGGAGTAGATACGCGGTATTTT
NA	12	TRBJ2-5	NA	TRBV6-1	CASTSGRSTQYF	TGTGCCAGCACATCGGGACGTTCGACCCAGTACTTC
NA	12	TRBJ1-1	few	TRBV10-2	CASTEGYTEAFF	TGCGCCAGCACGGAGGGCTACACTGAAGCTTTCTTT
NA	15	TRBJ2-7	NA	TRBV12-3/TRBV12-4	CASSLGDGPSYEQYF	TGTGCCAGCAGTTTAGGTGACGGACCCTCCTACGAGCAGTACTTC
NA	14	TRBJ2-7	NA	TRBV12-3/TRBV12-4	CASSLPGTTYEQYF	TGTGCCAGCAGTTTGCCCGGCACAACCTACGAGCAGTACTTC
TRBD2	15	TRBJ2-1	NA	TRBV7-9	CAISLAGLAYNEQFF	TGTGCCATCAGCTTAGCGGGACTCGCATACAATGAGCAGTTCTTC
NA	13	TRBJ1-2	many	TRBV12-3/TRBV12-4	CASRTRDNYGYTF	TGTGCCAGCCGGACCAGGGATAACTATGGCTACACCTTC
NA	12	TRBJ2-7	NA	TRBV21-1	CASRSGKDEQYF	TGTGCCAGCAGGTCAGGGAAAGACGAGCAGTACTTC